This TCR beta chain emerged from a study of shared clonotypes between healthy human individuals. Study-wide context: Donors, aged 18 to 49, were two women and a few men. Regarding the study as a whole: It was expected that sequencing depth would affect clonotype sharing among donors. The low donor count limited represented genetic and exposure-history diversity.

Concerning this clone itself: Its antigen is unknown.

Per the germline V gene, CDR1 is SGDLS and CDR2 is YYNGEE. This CDR3 has 15 residues. With V trimmed by 0 bases and J by 7 bases, 3 bases remained unmatched. TCRdb keeps only in-frame clones here, not all; method: immunoSEQ multiplex PCR. The sample has a few hundred thousand clones; 65% to 80% are singletons. The sequence was collected from a middle-aged woman in good health. Some clones in this sample may be carry-over from other donors' samples. V usage is TRBV9 and J usage is TRBJ2-1; 11 nucleotides align to TRBD2. The sample consisted of PBMCs. The DNA for the CDR3 is TGTGCCAGCAGCGTAGGTCTAGCGGGAGGTAATGAGCAGTTCTTC. It translates to CASSVGLAGGNEQFF.